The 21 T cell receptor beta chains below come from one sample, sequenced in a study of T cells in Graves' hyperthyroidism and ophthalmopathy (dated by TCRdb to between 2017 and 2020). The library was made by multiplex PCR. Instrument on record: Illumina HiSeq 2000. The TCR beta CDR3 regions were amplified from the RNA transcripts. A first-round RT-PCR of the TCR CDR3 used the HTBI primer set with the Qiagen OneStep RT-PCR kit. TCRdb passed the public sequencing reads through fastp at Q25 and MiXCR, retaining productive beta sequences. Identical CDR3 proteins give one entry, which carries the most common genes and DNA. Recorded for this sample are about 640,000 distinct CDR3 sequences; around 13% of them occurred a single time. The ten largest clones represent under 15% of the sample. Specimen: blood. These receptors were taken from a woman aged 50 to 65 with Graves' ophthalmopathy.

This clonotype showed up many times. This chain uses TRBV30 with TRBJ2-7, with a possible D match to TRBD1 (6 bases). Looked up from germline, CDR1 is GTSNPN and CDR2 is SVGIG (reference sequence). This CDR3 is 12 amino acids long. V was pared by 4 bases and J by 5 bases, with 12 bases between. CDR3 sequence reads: CAWTTGSHEQYF. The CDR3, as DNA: TGTGCCTGGACCACAGGGTCCCACGAGCAGTACTTC.

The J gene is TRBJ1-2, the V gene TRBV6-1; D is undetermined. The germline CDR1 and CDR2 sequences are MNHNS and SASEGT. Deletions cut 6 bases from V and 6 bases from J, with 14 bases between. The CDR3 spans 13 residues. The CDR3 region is CASRKVTEDGYTF. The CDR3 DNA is TGTGCCAGCAGGAAGGTCACGGAAGATGGCTACACCTTC.

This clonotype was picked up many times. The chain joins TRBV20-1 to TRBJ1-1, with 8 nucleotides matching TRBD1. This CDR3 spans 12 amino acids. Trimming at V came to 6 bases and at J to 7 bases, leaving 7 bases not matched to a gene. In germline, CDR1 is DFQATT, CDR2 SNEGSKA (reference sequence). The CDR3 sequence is CSAGQGKREAFF. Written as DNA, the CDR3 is TGCAGTGCAGGACAGGGAAAACGTGAAGCTTTCTTT.

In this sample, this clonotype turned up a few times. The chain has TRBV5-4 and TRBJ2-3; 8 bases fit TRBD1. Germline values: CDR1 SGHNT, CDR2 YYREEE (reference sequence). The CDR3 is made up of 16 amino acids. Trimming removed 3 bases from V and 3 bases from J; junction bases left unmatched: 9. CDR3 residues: CASSSTQDRATDTQYF. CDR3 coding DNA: TGTGCCAGCAGCTCAACTCAGGACAGGGCGACAGATACGCAGTATTTT. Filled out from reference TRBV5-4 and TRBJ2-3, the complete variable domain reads ETGVTQSPTHLIKTRGQQVTLRCSSQSGHNTVSWYQQALGQGPQFIFQYYREEENGRGNFPPRFSGLQFPNYSSELNVNALELDDSALYLCASSSTQDRATDTQYFGPGTRLTVL.

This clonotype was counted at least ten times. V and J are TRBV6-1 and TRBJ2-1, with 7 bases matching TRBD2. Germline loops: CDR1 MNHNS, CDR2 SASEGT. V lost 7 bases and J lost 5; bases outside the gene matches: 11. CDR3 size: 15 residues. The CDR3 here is CASTYGTNEHNEQFF. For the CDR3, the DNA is TGTGCCAGCACCTATGGGACTAATGAACACAATGAGCAGTTCTTC.

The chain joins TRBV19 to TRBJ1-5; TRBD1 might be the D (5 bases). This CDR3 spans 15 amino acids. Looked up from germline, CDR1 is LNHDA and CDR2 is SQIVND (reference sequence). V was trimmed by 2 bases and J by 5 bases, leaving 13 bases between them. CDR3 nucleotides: TGTGCCAGTAGTATAAGAGGCCAGGGACATCAGCCCCAGCATTTT. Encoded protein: CASSIRGQGHQPQHF.

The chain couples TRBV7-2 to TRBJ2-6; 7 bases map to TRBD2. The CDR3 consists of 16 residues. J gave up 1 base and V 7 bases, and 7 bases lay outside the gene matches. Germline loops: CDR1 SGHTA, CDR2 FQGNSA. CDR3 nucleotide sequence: TGTGCCAGCACCCGCGTGGGAGGGTCTGGGGCCAACGTCCTGACTTTC. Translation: CASTRVGGSGANVLTF.

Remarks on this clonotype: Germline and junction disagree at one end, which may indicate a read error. CDR3 in amino acids: CASSLDRDYEQCF. CDR3 nucleotide sequence: TGTGCCAGCAGCTTAGATCGCGACTACGAGCAGTGCTTC. The chain employs TRBV11-2 and TRBJ2-7, with D perhaps TRBD2 (5 bases). CDR3 length: 13 residues. CDR1 and CDR2 from the germline V gene are SGHAT and FQNNGV.

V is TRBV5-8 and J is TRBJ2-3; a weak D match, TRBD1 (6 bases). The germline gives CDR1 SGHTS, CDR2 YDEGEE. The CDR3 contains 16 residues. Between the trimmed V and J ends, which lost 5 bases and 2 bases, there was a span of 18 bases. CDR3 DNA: TGTGCCAGCAGGAAGACCGACAGGCGATTCACAGATACGCAGTATTTT. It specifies CASRKTDRRFTDTQYF.

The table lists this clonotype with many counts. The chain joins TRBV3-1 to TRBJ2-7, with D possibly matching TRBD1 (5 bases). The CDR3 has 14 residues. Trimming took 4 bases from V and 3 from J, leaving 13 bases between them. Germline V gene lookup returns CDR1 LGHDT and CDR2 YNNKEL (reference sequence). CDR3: CASSRQTTYYEQYF. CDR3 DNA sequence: TGTGCCAGCAGCCGACAGACAACTTACTACGAGCAGTACTTC.

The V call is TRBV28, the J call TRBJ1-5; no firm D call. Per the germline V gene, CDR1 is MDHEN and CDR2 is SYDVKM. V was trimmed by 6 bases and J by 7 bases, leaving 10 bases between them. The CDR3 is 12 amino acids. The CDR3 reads CASRTYGQPQHF. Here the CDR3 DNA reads TGTGCCAGCAGGACGTATGGGCAGCCCCAGCATTTT.

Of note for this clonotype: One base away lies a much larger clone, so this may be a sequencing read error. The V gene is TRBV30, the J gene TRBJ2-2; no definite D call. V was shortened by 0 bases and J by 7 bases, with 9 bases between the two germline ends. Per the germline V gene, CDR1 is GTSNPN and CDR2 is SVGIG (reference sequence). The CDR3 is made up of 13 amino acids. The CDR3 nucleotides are TGTGCCTGGAGTGTAGGGTCTGGCGGGGAGCTGTTTTTT. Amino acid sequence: CAWSVGSGGELFF.

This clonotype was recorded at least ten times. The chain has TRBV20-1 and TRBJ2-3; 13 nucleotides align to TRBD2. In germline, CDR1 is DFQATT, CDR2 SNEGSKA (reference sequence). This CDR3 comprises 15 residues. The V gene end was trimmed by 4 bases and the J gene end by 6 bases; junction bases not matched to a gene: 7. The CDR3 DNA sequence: TGCAGTGCTAAAGGACTAGCGGGAGTACTGGATACGCAGTATTTT. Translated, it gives CSAKGLAGVLDTQYF.

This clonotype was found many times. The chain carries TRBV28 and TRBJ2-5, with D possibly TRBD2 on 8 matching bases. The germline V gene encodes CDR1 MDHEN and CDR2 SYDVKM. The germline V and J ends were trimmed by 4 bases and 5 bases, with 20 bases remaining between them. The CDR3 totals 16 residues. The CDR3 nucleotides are TGTGCCAGCAGTTCTCCGGGACTAGGGGGCCAGGAGACCCAGTACTTC. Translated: CASSSPGLGGQETQYF.

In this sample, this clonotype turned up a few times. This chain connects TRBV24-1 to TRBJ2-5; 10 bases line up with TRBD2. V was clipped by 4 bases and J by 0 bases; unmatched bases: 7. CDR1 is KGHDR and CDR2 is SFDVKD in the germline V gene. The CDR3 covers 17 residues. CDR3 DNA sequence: TGTGCCACCAGTGAGGTAGCGGGAGGACCGTACCAAGAGACCCAGTACTTC. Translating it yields CATSEVAGGPYQETQYF.

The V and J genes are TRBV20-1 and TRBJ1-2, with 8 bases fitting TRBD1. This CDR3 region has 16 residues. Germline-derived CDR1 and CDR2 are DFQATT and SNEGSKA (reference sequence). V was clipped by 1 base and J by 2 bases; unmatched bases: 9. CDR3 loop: CSARGNTGGANYGYTF. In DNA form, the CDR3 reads TGCAGTGCTAGAGGGAACACAGGGGGGGCAAACTATGGCTACACCTTC.

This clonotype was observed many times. For the CDR3, the DNA is TGTGCCAGCAGTGTGATAAAAGGGGAAAAACTGTTTTTT. Its translation: CASSVIKGEKLFF. The chain combines TRBV2 with TRBJ1-4; D remains unclear. The ends were cut back, 4 bases at V and 8 bases at J, with 11 bases in the middle. There are 13 residues in the CDR3. Germline loops: CDR1 SNHLY, CDR2 FYNNEI. Supplemented by reference TRBV2 and TRBJ1-4, the full variable domain reads EPEVTQTPSHQVTQMGQEVILRCVPISNHLYFYWYRQILGQKVEFLVSFYNNEISEKSEIFDDQFSVERPDGSNFTLKIRSTKLEDSAMYFCASSVIKGEKLFFGSGTQLSVL.

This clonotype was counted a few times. The CDR3 DNA reads TGTGCCAGTAGTATCGGTAGCGGGGTTTCCTACAATGAGCAGTTCTTC. Protein product: CASSIGSGVSYNEQFF. The chain links TRBV19 to TRBJ2-1; 8 positions agree with TRBD2. The CDR3 is 16 amino acids. In germline, CDR1 is LNHDA, CDR2 SQIVND (reference sequence). With 3 bases clipped from V and 1 base from J, the junction kept 5 bases outside the gene matches.

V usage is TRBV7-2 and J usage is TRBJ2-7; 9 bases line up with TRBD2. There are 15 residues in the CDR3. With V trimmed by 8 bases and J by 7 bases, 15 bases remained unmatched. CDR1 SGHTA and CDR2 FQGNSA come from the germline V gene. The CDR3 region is CASCTAGGPSYEQYF. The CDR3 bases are TGTGCCAGCTGTACTGCGGGAGGGCCTTCATATGAGCAGTACTTC.

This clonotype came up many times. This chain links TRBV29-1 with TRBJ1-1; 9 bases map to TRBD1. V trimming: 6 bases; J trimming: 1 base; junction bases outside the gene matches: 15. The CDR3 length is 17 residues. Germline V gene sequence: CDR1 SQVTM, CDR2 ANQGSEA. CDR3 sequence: CSVNLRDRALSNTEAFF. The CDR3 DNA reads TGCAGCGTCAACCTCCGGGACAGGGCCCTCTCGAACACTGAAGCTTTCTTT.

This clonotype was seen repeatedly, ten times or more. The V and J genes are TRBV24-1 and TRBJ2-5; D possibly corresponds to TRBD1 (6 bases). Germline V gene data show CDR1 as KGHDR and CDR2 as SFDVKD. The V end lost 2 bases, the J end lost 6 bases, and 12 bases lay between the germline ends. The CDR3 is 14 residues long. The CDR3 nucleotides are TGTGCCACCAGTGATTCACAGGGTTGGCAGACCCAGTACTTC. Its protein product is CATSDSQGWQTQYF.